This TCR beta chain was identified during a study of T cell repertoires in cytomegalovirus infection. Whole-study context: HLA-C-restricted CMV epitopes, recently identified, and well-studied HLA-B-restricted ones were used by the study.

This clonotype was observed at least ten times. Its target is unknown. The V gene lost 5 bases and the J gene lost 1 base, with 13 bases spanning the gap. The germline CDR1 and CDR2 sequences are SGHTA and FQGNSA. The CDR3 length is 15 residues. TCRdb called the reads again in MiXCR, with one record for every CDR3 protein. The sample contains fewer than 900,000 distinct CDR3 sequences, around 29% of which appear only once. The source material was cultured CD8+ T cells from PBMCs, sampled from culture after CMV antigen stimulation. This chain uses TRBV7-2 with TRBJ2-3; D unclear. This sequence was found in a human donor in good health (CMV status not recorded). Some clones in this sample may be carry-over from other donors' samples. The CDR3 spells CASSPSVTGTDTQYF. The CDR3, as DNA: TGTGCCAGCAGCCCAAGTGTAACGGGCACAGATACGCAGTATTTT.